The 13 T cell receptor beta chains given below trace back to one sample, sequenced in a study of blood T cell repertoires in COVID-19 (dated by TCRdb to 2020 to 2021). Library preparation used the immunoSEQ multiplex PCR assay. This is the immuneACCESS table as TCRdb keeps it, with only in-frame sequences that have V and J called. A part of the clones is gone; compared with another copy, unresolved V genes explain less than half, and the rest is unexplained. The sample data list about 260,000 clones, and 75% to 95% of these were observed just once. The ten most abundant clones make up 2% to 3% of the sample. Sequencing was done on a sample of peripheral blood. Receptors were obtained from a person aged 18-35 years with COVID-19, enrolled during active disease.

The gene calls are TRBV2 and TRBJ2-2, with TRBD2 matching 9 bases. Germline CDR1 and CDR2: SNHLY and FYNNEI. J was trimmed by 4 bases and V by 8 bases; bases with no gene match: 8. The CDR3 is 15 residues long. The CDR3: CASRSLAGPTGELFF. The CDR3 DNA reads TGTGCCAGCCGCTCTCTAGCGGGGCCCACCGGGGAGCTGTTTTTT.

V usage is TRBV10-2 and J usage is TRBJ2-7; tentatively, D is TRBD2 (5 bases). The germline gives CDR1 WSHSY, CDR2 SAAADI. Trimming took 8 bases from V and 2 from J, leaving 16 bases between them. The length of the CDR3 is 14 residues. The CDR3 reads CASSVSGATYEQYF. Here the CDR3 DNA reads TGCGCCAGCTCCGTAAGCGGCGCCACCTACGAGCAGTACTTC.

The chain carries TRBV6-5 and TRBJ2-5, with a tentative D call TRBD1 (5 bases). This CDR3 is 14 amino acids long. Trimming removed 8 bases at V and 1 base at J, with 14 bases between. Germline CDR1 is MNHEY and CDR2 is SVGAGI. The DNA for the CDR3 is TGTGCCAGCGGACCGACAGAAACCCAAGAGACCCAGTACTTC. Translation gives CASGPTETQETQYF.

J is TRBJ2-7 and V is TRBV13; TRBD1 aligns across 7 bases. V lost 5 bases to trimming and J lost 0 bases; unmatched junction nucleotides: 7. Germline V CDR1 and CDR2: PRHDT, FYEKMQ (reference sequence). The CDR3 length is 15 residues. The CDR3 region has the DNA TGTGCCAGCAGCGTTGGACAGGCGGTCTCCTACGAGCAGTACTTC. This sequence encodes CASSVGQAVSYEQYF. The full variable domain, rest sourced from reference TRBV13 and TRBJ2-7, is AAGVIQSPRHLIKEKRETATLKCYPIPRHDTVYWYQQGPGQDPQFLISFYEKMQSDKGSIPDRFSAQQFSDYHSELNMSSLELGDSALYFCASSVGQAVSYEQYFGPGTRLTVT.

In nucleotides, the CDR3 is TGTGCCAGCAGTGAAGAGGGCGGAGGGTCCTACGAGCAGTACTTC. The encoded protein is CASSEEGGGSYEQYF. The genes are TRBV2 and TRBJ2-7; the D gene is possibly TRBD2 (6 bases). The V end was cut by 1 base, the J end by 1 base, with 11 bases between. From germline, CDR1 is SNHLY and CDR2 FYNNEI. This CDR3 is 15 amino acids long.

The chain carries TRBV6-5 and TRBJ2-2, with TRBD1 matching over 7 bases. V trimming: 8 bases; J trimming: 4 bases; junction bases outside the gene matches: 10. The CDR3 length is 15 residues. Germline V CDR1 and CDR2: MNHEY, SVGAGI. Written as DNA, the CDR3 is TGTGCCAGCGGTTCACAGGGGATCTTCACCGGGGAGCTGTTTTTT. Amino acid sequence: CASGSQGIFTGELFF.

This clone was recorded only once. The chain carries TRBV28 and TRBJ2-3, with TRBD1 identical over 7 bases. CDR3 length: 15 amino acids. The V segment lost 5 bases and the J segment 3 bases; nucleotides outside the gene matches: 8. Germline V gene data show CDR1 as MDHEN and CDR2 as SYDVKM. CDR3: CASSLSGTDTDTQYF. CDR3 nucleotides: TGTGCCAGCAGTCTGTCCGGGACAGATACAGATACGCAGTATTTT.

CDR3 bases: TGTGCCAGCAGCCATTACTCCGGACAGGGCGGGAGTCCAACTAATGAAAAACTGTTTTTT. Protein sequence: CASSHYSGQGGSPTNEKLFF. The chain employs TRBV6-6 and TRBJ1-4, with 8 bases fitting TRBD1. V lost 6 bases, J lost 0 bases, and 18 bases stayed unmatched. Germline CDR1 reads MNHNY; CDR2 reads SVGAGI (reference sequence). The CDR3 consists of 20 residues.

The CDR3 protein is CASSLGGGSSGNTIYF. CDR3 coding DNA: TGTGCCAGCAGCTTAGGTGGCGGGAGCTCTGGAAACACCATATATTTT. The chain combines TRBV7-6 with TRBJ1-3; D call uncertain. CDR1 and CDR2 from the germline V gene are SGHVS and FNYEAQ. The V gene lost 1 base and the J gene lost 0 bases, with 10 bases spanning the gap. The CDR3 runs 16 residues.

This clone was detected once. The chain uses TRBV6-2 or TRBV6-3 and TRBJ2-1; D gene ambiguous. CDR3 length: 15 amino acids. V was clipped by 3 bases and J by 2 bases, with 11 bases between them. CDR1 and CDR2 (germline): MNHEY, SVGEGT. The CDR3 sequence is CASSYLQIPYNEQFF. The CDR3 nucleotides are TGTGCCAGCAGTTATCTCCAGATACCCTACAATGAGCAGTTCTTC.

The chain recombines TRBV7-9 with TRBJ1-6; the match to TRBD1 covers 8 bases. J gave up 9 bases and V 5 bases, and 6 bases lay outside the gene matches. Per the germline V gene, CDR1 is SEHNR and CDR2 is FQNEAQ (reference sequence). The CDR3 is 14 amino acids. For the CDR3, the DNA is TGTGCCAGCAGCCCAGGGGGCGATTTTTCACCCCTCCACTTT. Its translation is CASSPGGDFSPLHF.

The V gene is TRBV5-6, the J gene TRBJ2-2; maybe TRBD2 (6 bases). The CDR3 has 16 amino acids. Trimming cost V 7 bases and J 4 bases, with 20 bases left between them. Germline assignment: CDR1 SGHDT and CDR2 YYEEEE. CDR3 sequence: CASLPYGGDGTGELFF. DNA of the CDR3: TGTGCCAGCTTACCTTACGGGGGAGATGGCACCGGGGAGCTGTTTTTT.

This rearrangement joins TRBV2 to TRBJ1-4; 8 bases match TRBD1. This CDR3 has 14 residues. V lost 5 bases to trimming and J lost 5 bases; unmatched junction nucleotides: 4. Germline V gives CDR1 SNHLY, CDR2 FYNNEI. The CDR3 bases are TGTGCCAGCAGTCAGGGACAGGAGAATGAAAAACTGTTTTTT. Amino acid sequence: CASSQGQENEKLFF.